These 15 T cell receptor beta chains share one sample of origin, sequenced in a study of blood T cell repertoires in COVID-19. Sequenced by immunoSEQ multiplex PCR; TCRdb stores in-frame clones only, minus some. The sample lists 40,000 to 50,000 clones; under 95% were seen once. Sequencing used peripheral blood. The receptors originated from a man aged 70-80 years with active COVID-19.

The chain has TRBV4-2 and TRBJ2-4; D might be TRBD1 (6 bases). This CDR3 contains 19 residues. The ends were cut back, 1 base at V and 0 bases at J, with 19 bases in the middle. Germline V CDR1 and CDR2: LGHNA, YNFKEQ. CDR3 in amino acids: CASSQGTASTHIAKNIQYF. The CDR3 DNA is TGTGCCAGCAGCCAAGGGACAGCCTCCACCCATATAGCCAAAAACATTCAGTACTTC.

This chain joins TRBV6-5 and TRBJ2-7; 9 nucleotides agree with TRBD1. CDR1 MNHEY and CDR2 SVGAGI come from the germline V gene. V lost 5 bases and J lost 3; bases outside the gene matches: 5. There are 14 residues in the CDR3. The CDR3 coding sequence is TGTGCCAGCAGTCCCGCGGGACAGGGCTACGAGCAGTACTTC. Translation: CASSPAGQGYEQYF.

The chain uses TRBV5-5 and TRBJ2-7; 9 bases fit TRBD2. Germline V lookup: CDR1 SGHKS, CDR2 YYEKEE (reference sequence). V lost 2 bases and J lost 0; bases outside the gene matches: 6. The CDR3 spans 16 residues. Written as DNA, the CDR3 is TGTGCCAGCAGCTTCGCGACTAGCGGTCTCTCCTACGAGCAGTACTTC. Translation: CASSFATSGLSYEQYF. Complete variable domain (other parts from reference TRBV5-5 and TRBJ2-7): DAGVTQSPTHLIKTRGQQVTLRCSPISGHKSVSWYQQVLGQGPQFIFQYYEKEERGRGNFPDRFSARQFPNYSSELNVNALLLGDSALYLCASSFATSGLSYEQYFGPGTRLTVT.

The chain combines TRBV3-1 (or the pseudogene TRBV3-2) with TRBJ2-7; 8 positions agree with TRBD2. The CDR3 totals 15 residues. Unmatched junction bases numbered 8, after V lost 1 base and J lost 6 bases. CDR1 LGHDT and CDR2 YNNKEL come from the germline V gene (reference sequence). The CDR3 nucleotides read TGTGCCAGCAGCCAAGTCCGGGGGGGCCTGGGCGAGCAGTACTTC. This gives the protein CASSQVRGGLGEQYF.

The chain employs TRBV4-1 and TRBJ2-5; D may be TRBD2 (7 bases). Germline V CDR1 and CDR2: MGHRA, YSYEKL. Trimming took 4 bases from V and 4 from J, leaving 22 bases between them. The CDR3 is made up of 17 amino acids. CDR3 in amino acids: CASSPSRYAGAGETQYF. The CDR3 DNA reads TGCGCCAGCAGCCCCTCCCGATATGCGGGGGCGGGAGAGACCCAGTACTTC.

This chain joins TRBV5-1 and TRBJ1-2; D unresolved. Per germline, CDR1 SGHRS and CDR2 YFSETQ. Trimming removed 0 bases at V and 8 bases at J, with 14 bases between. This CDR3 is 14 amino acids long. The CDR3 DNA reads TGCGCCAGCAGCTTGGCCAATAGGGAGGGAGGCTACACCTTC. The encoded protein is CASSLANREGGYTF.

The chain has TRBV6-6 and TRBJ1-3; 11 bases line up with TRBD1. V shed 7 bases and J 4 bases; nucleotides not matched to a gene: 9. CDR3 length: 16 amino acids. In germline, CDR1 is MNHNY, CDR2 SVGAGI (reference sequence). Here the CDR3 reads CASTPRTGGDGNTIYF. Written as DNA, the CDR3 is TGTGCCAGCACCCCAAGGACAGGGGGCGACGGAAACACCATATATTTT.

The CDR3 region has the DNA TGCGCCAGCAGCCAAGACAGGGCTGGCGAGCAGTACTTC. It codes for CASSQDRAGEQYF. The gene calls are TRBV4-3 and TRBJ2-7; maybe TRBD1 (5 bases). Trimming stripped 0 bases from V and 6 bases from J, with 9 bases between. Germline loops: CDR1 LGHNA, CDR2 YSLEER. This CDR3 spans 13 amino acids.

This clone came up a few times. J is TRBJ2-5 and V is TRBV4-1; the D is unclear. From germline, CDR1 is MGHRA and CDR2 YSYEKL. The CDR3 is made up of 13 amino acids. V lost 2 bases and J lost 1, with 5 bases in between. DNA for the CDR3: TGCGCCAGCAGCCAAAGCCCCCAAGAGACCCAGTACTTC. Amino acid sequence: CASSQSPQETQYF.

On this clone itself: Other DNA sequences within the sample encode an identical CDR3. V and J are TRBV12-3 or TRBV12-4 and TRBJ1-1; 7 bases agree with TRBD1. CDR3 length equals 13 residues. V lost 3 bases and J lost 4; bases outside the gene matches: 2. CDR3 protein: CASSLTGSTEAFF. DNA of the CDR3: TGTGCCAGCAGTTTGACAGGGAGCACTGAAGCTTTCTTT.

The CDR3 bases are TGTGCCAGTAGTATGGGGGGGGCCCTTAAAAACATTCAGTACTTC. This translates into CASSMGGALKNIQYF. The rearrangement links TRBV19 to TRBJ2-4, with D possibly being TRBD2 (7 bases). With 3 bases removed from V and 4 bases from J, the gap between germline ends came to 13 bases. The CDR3 contains 15 residues. CDR1 and CDR2 (germline): LNHDA, SQIVND (reference sequence).

The rearrangement joins TRBV5-1 to TRBJ2-2; D is uncertain. CDR3 size: 14 residues. Germline assignment: CDR1 SGHRS and CDR2 YFSETQ. V gave up 4 bases and J gave up 0 bases, with 7 bases separating them. This CDR3 is CASSLDPNTGELFF. The CDR3 DNA reads TGCGCCAGCAGCCTAGATCCGAACACCGGGGAGCTGTTTTTT.

The V gene is TRBV24-1, the J gene TRBJ1-1; TRBD1 agrees at 8 bases. The germline gives CDR1 KGHDR, CDR2 SFDVKD. The CDR3 length is 12 residues. V was clipped by 7 bases and J by 3 bases; unmatched bases: 0. The CDR3, as DNA: TGTGCCACCAGGGACAGGGACACTGAAGCTTTCTTT. Encoded protein: CATRDRDTEAFF.

As concerns this clone: Other DNA sequences in this specimen translate into the identical CDR3. CDR3 sequence reads: CASSLGLAGETQYF. The CDR3 DNA is TGCGCCAGCAGCTTAGGACTAGCTGGGGAGACCCAGTACTTC. The chain uses TRBV5-1 and TRBJ2-5, with 8 bases identical to TRBD2. The CDR3 loop spans 14 amino acids. Germline CDR1 and CDR2: SGHRS and YFSETQ. V lost 2 bases to trimming and J lost 5 bases; unmatched junction nucleotides: 5.

The V gene is TRBV24-1, the J gene TRBJ2-3, with 12 bases lining up with TRBD2. The germline CDR1 and CDR2 sequences are KGHDR and SFDVKD. The CDR3 sequence is 19 residues long. V was pared by 1 base and J by 0 bases, with 7 bases of the junction left unmatched. The CDR3 here is CATSDFSLTSGGSTDTQYF. The CDR3, as DNA: TGTGCCACCAGTGATTTCAGTCTGACTAGCGGGGGAAGCACAGATACGCAGTATTTT.